This T cell receptor (beta chain) came from a study of regulatory T cells in long-lasting Graves disease. The sample's time point: persistent/refractory GD, antithyroid drugs over 5 years with positive TRAb. PBMC-extracted RNA yielded the TCR library. The CDR3 totals 13 residues. The table lists this clonotype with a few counts. Its antigen remains unidentified. The junction and the germline gene differ at one end; a read error may be behind it. Study results and limitations: TRBV28 was favored in persistent disease, as were TRBJ1-2 and TRBJ2-5.

Arm-PCR with iRepertoire HTBI primers amplified the CDR3 regions for these TCR beta libraries. TCRdb re-called the multiplex PCR reads with MiXCR, one entry per CDR3 protein. The repertoire holds hundreds of thousands of distinct CDR3 sequences, approximately 29% seen once, with about 42% in the top ten. The receptor was derived from a female donor with Graves disease. The chain couples TRBV12-3 or TRBV12-4 to TRBJ1-2, with no clear D. The material sequenced was peripheral blood mononuclear cells (PBMCs), taken when the disease was refractory, from a patient treated with antithyroid drugs. The CDR3 region is CASSFGEDYGYTF. CDR3 nucleotides: TGTGCCAGCAGTTTCGGGGAGGACTACGGCTACACCTTC.